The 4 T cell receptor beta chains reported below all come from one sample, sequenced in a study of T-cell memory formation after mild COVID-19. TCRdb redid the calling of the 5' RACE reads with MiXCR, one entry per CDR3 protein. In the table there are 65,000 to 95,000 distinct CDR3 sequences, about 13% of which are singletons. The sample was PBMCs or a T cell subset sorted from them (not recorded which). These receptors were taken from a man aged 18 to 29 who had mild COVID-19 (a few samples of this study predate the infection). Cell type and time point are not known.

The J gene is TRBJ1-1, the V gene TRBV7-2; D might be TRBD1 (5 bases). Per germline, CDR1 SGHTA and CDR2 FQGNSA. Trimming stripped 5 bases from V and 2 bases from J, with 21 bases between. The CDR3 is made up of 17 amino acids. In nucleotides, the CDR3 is TGTGCCAGCAGCCGAACACCAGGACGCAGGGCCAACACTGAAGCTTTCTTT. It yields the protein CASSRTPGRRANTEAFF.

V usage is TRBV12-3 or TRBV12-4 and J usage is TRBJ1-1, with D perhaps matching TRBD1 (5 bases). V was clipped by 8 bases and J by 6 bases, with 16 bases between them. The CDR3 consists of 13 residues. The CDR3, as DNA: TGTGCCAGCTCAGGGTCTTATGGGCCTGAAGCTTTCTTT. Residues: CASSGSYGPEAFF.

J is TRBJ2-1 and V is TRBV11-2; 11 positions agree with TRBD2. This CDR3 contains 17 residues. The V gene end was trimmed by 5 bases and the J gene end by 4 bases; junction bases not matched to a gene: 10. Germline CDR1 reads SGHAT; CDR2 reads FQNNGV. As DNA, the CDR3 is TGTGCCAGCAGCCGCCACCCTAGCGGGGGGCTTTACAATGAGCAGTTCTTC. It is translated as CASSRHPSGGLYNEQFF.

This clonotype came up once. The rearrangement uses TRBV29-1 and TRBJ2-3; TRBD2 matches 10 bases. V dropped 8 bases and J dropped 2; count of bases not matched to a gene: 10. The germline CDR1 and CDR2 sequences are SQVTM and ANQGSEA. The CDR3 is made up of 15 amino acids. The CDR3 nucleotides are TGCAGCACGTCGTCTAGCGGGGGATCCACAGATACGCAGTATTTT. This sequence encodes CSTSSSGGSTDTQYF.